This TCR beta chain comes out of a study of T-cell reconstitution after alpha-beta-depleted transplantation in children. Notes on the study in general: Some patients showed high day-60 TCRbeta diversity, which derived from surviving recipient T cells and thymic progenitors. When one year had passed after transplant, most T-cell counts and diversity came from newly produced T cells. After transplant, at about two months, alpha-beta T cells were reportedly derived from several hundred expanded graft clones.

Unique molecular identifiers were built into the TCRbeta library. Using its own MiXCR run on the PCR reads, TCRdb lists one record per CDR3 protein. The sample includes over 400,000 distinct CDR3 sequences, 43% of them seen just once. Concerning this clonotype itself: The antigen remains unidentified.

V shed 0 bases and J shed 4 bases, with 9 bases lying between them. The CDR3 spans 14 residues. The germline CDR1 and CDR2 sequences are MDHEN and SYDVKM. The rearrangement uses TRBV28 and TRBJ2-5; the D call may be TRBD1 or TRBD2 (5 bases each). Sequenced material: PBMCs, taken before TCRalphabeta/CD19-depleted stem cell transplant. This clonotype originated in a girl aged 2-10 years with aplastic anemia, due to receive a stem cell transplant. In DNA form, the CDR3 reads TGTGCCAGCAGTTTATGGGGGGTTGGAGAGACCCAGTACTTC. Translated: CASSLWGVGETQYF. The whole variable domain, remainder taken from reference TRBV28 and TRBJ2-5, is DVKVTQSSRYLVKRTGEKVFLECVQDMDHENMFWYRQDPGLGLRLIYFSYDVKMKEKGDIPEGYSVSREKKERFSLILESASTNQTSMYLCASSLWGVGETQYFGPGTRLLVL.